This T cell receptor (beta chain) was retrieved from a study of blood T cell repertoires in COVID-19 (dated by TCRdb to 2020 to 2022). Background on the whole study: The collaborator samples originated in the United States, Italy and Spain and spanned the acute and convalescent phases of COVID-19. The prospective study material was composed of cDNA or gDNA derived from T cells, B-cell-depleted T cells, or PBMCs. Subjects who had been exposed to COVID-19, were actively infected with it, or had recovered from it provided the deeply sampled blood TCRbeta repertoires that made up the dataset. The repertoires were released in a freely available public database meant as a resource for research on the immune response to SARS-CoV-2. The samples were drawn from the first 160 participants of the ongoing ImmuneRACE study and from 950 to 1,500 subjects provided by 6 global collaborators. Nearly every sample came with metadata listing a de-identified subject ID, COVID-19 status, age in years and sex. Where available, HLA class I and class II types were taken from metadata supplied by the sample provider and were not determined by assay-based typing.

TCRbeta CDR3 regions were amplified from genomic DNA by means of the immunoSEQ Assay, a bias-controlled multiplex PCR. The original methods were these. Within the assay, amplification of reference gene primers was used to estimate how many nucleated cells each sample contained. To quantify the absolute abundance of each unique TCRbeta CDR3 rearrangement, sequence reads were collapsed and filtered. For each sample, productive Simpson clonality was calculated by taking the square root of Simpson's diversity index across productive rearrangements. TCRdb limited this immuneACCESS table to in-frame rearrangements with V and J called. A share of clones is missing; checked studies link under half to unresolved V genes, and the rest is unexplained. V and J calls and clone size are copied from that table; D and trimming were computed from the DNA. This sample gives some 200,000 clones in total; under 90% of them show up just once. More than 14% of the sample comes from the top ten.

The CDR3 starts with the cysteine, ends with the phenylalanine, and has 14 residues. The kept DNA is CDR3 alone, 42 bases in frame from the first base. The germline V gene encodes CDR1 LGHNA and CDR2 YNFKEQ. Trimming takes 6 bases off V and 3 bases off J; junction bases not matched to a gene: 2. Comment on this clone: What antigen it recognizes has not been identified. No clone much larger than this one lies a single base away; base qualities are absent.

Paper-wide results and their limitations: Clinical and demographic metadata were provided uncurated, with the amount varying by source and participant.

One collaborating source in Seattle enrolled patients while the patients were actively infected and followed the patients over time throughout the course of disease. Whole blood was collected in K2EDTA tubes by collaborating institutions according to the institutions' own protocols. For TCRbeta analysis, collaborators shipped samples as frozen whole blood, isolated PBMCs, or DNA extracted from either of those sample types. This chain is built from TRBV4-2 and TRBJ2-2, and 9 junction bases match TRBD2. Specimen: peripheral blood. The clonotype was recovered from a woman in her 70s with COVID-19, enrolled during active disease. The CDR3 has the sequence CASSIAGDTGELFF. At the DNA level, the sequence is TGTGCCAGCAGTATAGCGGGGGACACCGGGGAGCTGTTTTTT.